This T cell receptor (beta chain) was profiled in a study of shared clonotypes between healthy human individuals. Across the study: Contributing individuals were a couple of females and three males aged 18 to 49.

Assay used: immunoSEQ multiplex PCR; TCRdb lists only in-frame clones, some missing. This sample has more than 2 million clones, with about 95% found just once. The CDR3 totals 18 residues. V lost 5 bases, J lost 0 bases, and 14 bases stayed unmatched. Germline V CDR1 and CDR2: GTSNPN, SVGIG (reference sequence). On this clone: Its specificity is not known.

General study findings and limits: Read depth was anticipated to influence clonotype sharing among donors. Generation probabilities of non-shared clonotypes were lower (relative to those shared by all four donors). Among the subsets, naive ones generally showed larger estimated richness than memory ones.

Terminally differentiated effector memory CD45RA+ cells were excluded by CCR7 positive selection of CD45RO-negative cells. This chain joins TRBV30 and TRBJ2-1, with TRBD2 matching 9 bases. The sequence derives from a man in his late teens or twenties in good health. The sequencing sample was made of naive CD8+ T cells sorted from blood. The CDR3 DNA reads as TGTGCCTGGCGGCCCTGGGCCTTGACTAGCGGCTCCTACAATGAGCAGTTCTTC. This gives the protein CAWRPWALTSGSYNEQFF.